This is a list of T cell receptor beta chains from one sample in a study of blood T cells in healthy people across ages. TCRdb re-called the 5' RACE reads with MiXCR, one entry per CDR3 protein. The sample includes about 900,000 distinct CDR3 sequences, roughly 52% seen only once; the top ten take around an eighth. Input material: blood. The receptors stem from a young man in good health. The CDR3 runs from the conserved cysteine through the conserved F or W. D genes are given only for firm matches. The listing skips clone size in some rows; elsewhere it reads once, few, many or a size class.

>.|TRBV20-1|TRBD2|TRBJ2-5
TGCAGTGCTAGAGATGCCCTAGCGGGAGTAGAGACCCAGTACTTC
CSARDALAGVETQYF
>few|TRBV5-6|.|TRBJ2-4
TGTGCCAGCAGCCTAGTAGGGGCCAAAAACATTCAGTACTTC
CASSLVGAKNIQYF
>.|TRBV7-8|.|TRBJ1-2
TGTGCCAGCAGCATAGGACGGCTCGCTAACTATGGCTACACCTTC
CASSIGRLANYGYTF
>.|TRBV12-3/TRBV12-4|.|TRBJ2-7
TGTGCCAGCAGTATGACACGAGACAATGAGCAGTACTTC
CASSMTRDNEQYF
>few|TRBV4-3|TRBD1|TRBJ2-3
TGCGCCAGCAGCCCAGAAACGGGACAGAGCATCACAGATACGCAGTATTTT
CASSPETGQSITDTQYF
>.|TRBV5-1|TRBD2|TRBJ2-7
TGCGCCACCGCGGGGGGTGTCTACAATGAGCAGTACTTC
CATAGGVYNEQYF
>.|TRBV5-1|TRBD2|TRBJ2-1
TGCGCCAGCAGCCCCGGTGGGACTAGCGGGGGGGCGGTCTACAATGAGCAGTTCTTC
CASSPGGTSGGAVYNEQFF
>.|TRBV7-2|TRBD1|TRBJ2-5
TGTGCCAGCAGCACCCGGACAGGGGGCGTAGAGACCCAGTACTTC
CASSTRTGGVETQYF
>few|TRBV12-3/TRBV12-4|.|TRBJ1-1
TGTGCCAGCAGTCCAAAATCTACTAAAGAAGCTTTCTTT
CASSPKSTKEAFF
>.|TRBV12-3/TRBV12-4|TRBD1|TRBJ2-5
TGTGCCAGCAGTTTAAAACAGGGGGGACGAGAGACCCAGTACTTC
CASSLKQGGRETQYF
>few|TRBV4-2|TRBD2|TRBJ2-1
TGTGCCAGCAGCCAAGAGCGACAGCGGGGGGGCCCATACAATGAGCAGTTCTTC
CASSQERQRGGPYNEQFF
>few|TRBV10-3|.|TRBJ2-7
TGTGCCATCAGCGGAGGGGGCGACGAGCAGTACTTC
CAISGGGDEQYF
>.|TRBV20-1|.|TRBJ2-5
TGCAGTGCTAGAATGGGGGCCGTTGAGGCGGAGACCCAGTACTTC
CSARMGAVEAETQYF
>once|TRBV28|TRBD2|TRBJ2-3
TGTGCCAGCAGTCCAACGACTAGCGGGGAGACAGATACGCAGTATTTT
CASSPTTSGETDTQYF
>few|TRBV28|.|TRBJ1-6
TGTGCCAGCAGTTTGGGGACGAGGTCACCCCTCCACTTT
CASSLGTRSPLHF
>.|TRBV6-1|.|TRBJ2-5
TGTGCCAGCAGCCGGGGACCCGGACAGACTATCCAAGAGACCCAGTACTTC
CASSRGPGQTIQETQYF
>.|TRBV20-1|TRBD2|TRBJ2-3
TGCAGTGCTAGAGTTATGGCAGGGATGAGCGGGGGCCTCGGCACAGATACGCAGTATTTT
CSARVMAGMSGGLGTDTQYF
>few|TRBV6-2/TRBV6-3|.|TRBJ2-5
TGTGCCAGCAGTTACTTGGCTAGCTCCCTACAAGAGACCCAGTACTTC
CASSYLASSLQETQYF
>.|TRBV6-5|.|TRBJ1-2
TGTGCCAGCAGTCACCGACAGGATGTATCCTATGGCTACACCTTC
CASSHRQDVSYGYTF
>few|TRBV19|.|TRBJ2-7
TGTGCCAGGTCCTACGAGCAGTACTTC
CARSYEQYF
>once|TRBV12-3/TRBV12-4|TRBD1|TRBJ2-2
TGTGCCAGCAGCTCGACAGGGGGCTTCACCGGGGAGCTGTTTTTT
CASSSTGGFTGELFF
>.|TRBV2|.|TRBJ2-1
TGTGCCAGGGACAGCTCCTACAATGAGCAGTTCTTC
CARDSSYNEQFF
>.|TRBV28|TRBD2|TRBJ2-1
TGTGCCAGCAGTAACCCCGCGGGGGGGCAGAATGAGCAGTTCTTC
CASSNPAGGQNEQFF
>.|TRBV6-5|TRBD1|TRBJ1-4
TGTGCCAGCAGTTACCAGCCAGGGGGCAGGGAAAAACTGTTTTTT
CASSYQPGGREKLFF
>.|TRBV2|.|TRBJ2-3
TGTGCCAGCAGCGGATTGCTGGCGGTGGAGACAGATACGCAGTATTTT
CASSGLLAVETDTQYF
>.|TRBV29-1|TRBD2|TRBJ2-3
TGCAGCGCGACCTTTAGCGGGGGGAGCACAGATACGCAGTATTTT
CSATFSGGSTDTQYF
>.|TRBV5-5|.|TRBJ2-1
TGTGCCAGCAGCTTGTCGGACAGATCCTACAATGAGCAGTTCTTC
CASSLSDRSYNEQFF
>.|TRBV25-1|.|TRBJ2-1
TGTGCCAGCAGAATTGCGGGATCATACAATGAGCAGTTCTTC
CASRIAGSYNEQFF
>many|TRBV7-9|.|TRBJ2-1
TGTGCCAGCAGCGACGGGGGACTCGAGCAGTTCTTC
CASSDGGLEQFF
>.|TRBV4-2|TRBD2|TRBJ2-1
TGTGCCAGCAGCAAATATTCCGGGACTAGCGGGGATAATGAGCAGTTCTTC
CASSKYSGTSGDNEQFF
>.|TRBV19|.|TRBJ2-7
TGTGCCAGTAGTATAATTCTGGACGGCTCCTACGAGCAGTACTTC
CASSIILDGSYEQYF
>few|TRBV6-5|.|TRBJ2-3
TGTGCCAGCAGTTATAGCAGGAACACAGATACGCAGTATTTT
CASSYSRNTDTQYF
>many|TRBV20-1|TRBD1|TRBJ2-1
TGCAGTGCTAGCCCTGGTGGGACAGGGCCCCACAATGAGCAGTTCTTC
CSASPGGTGPHNEQFF
>.|TRBV28|TRBD2|TRBJ2-3
TGTGCCGGCAGCCTACTAGCGGGGGGAGTAGATACGCAGTATTTT
CAGSLLAGGVDTQYF
>.|TRBV4-2|TRBD2|TRBJ2-2
TGTGCCAGCAGCCAAGCGAAAGGGCTAGCGGACACCGGGGAGCTGTTTTTT
CASSQAKGLADTGELFF
>.|TRBV4-2|.|TRBJ2-6
TGTGCCAGCAGCCAATCTTTAGGGTCAGGGGCCAACGTCCTGACTTTC
CASSQSLGSGANVLTF
>.|TRBV3-1|.|TRBJ2-3
TGTGCCAGCAGGGGTGCTACTAGCACAGATACGCAGTATTTT
CASRGATSTDTQYF
>.|TRBV28|TRBD1|TRBJ1-4
TGTGCCAGCAGTTCCAGGGGGGGTGCAACTAATGAAAAACTGTTTTTT
CASSSRGGATNEKLFF
>once|TRBV7-9|.|TRBJ1-4
TGTGCCAGCAGCCGAGGACAGTTAAATGAAAAACTGTTTTTT
CASSRGQLNEKLFF